This T cell receptor beta chain is from a study of early T cells in non-severe SARS-CoV-2 infection. Turning to the study itself: Sequenced bulk RNA came from whole blood that was unsorted, and chains were unpaired.

CDR3 size: 15 residues. CDR1 KGHSH and CDR2 LQKENI come from the germline V gene. The germline V and J ends were trimmed by 0 bases and 1 base, with 9 bases remaining between them. As to this clonotype: Its antigen is still unknown.

The TCR library protocol was used to attach unique molecular identifiers. These identifiers were attached to individual cDNA molecules. In TCRdb, the 5' RACE reads were re-called with MiXCR into one record per CDR3 protein. The repertoire holds 100,000 to 120,000 distinct CDR3 sequences, with roughly 12% as singletons. General study results and limits: Matches to VDJdb favored anti-spike CD8 responses and missed private and CD4 specificities.

This sequence originates from an adult who was a healthcare worker with PCR-confirmed SARS-CoV-2 infection or an uninfected control (not recorded which). This specimen consisted of whole blood, obtained at baseline. The V and J genes are TRBV18 and TRBJ1-1; a possible D gene is TRBD1 (5 bases). CDR3 region: CASSPPSGPNTEAFF. CDR3 nucleotide sequence: TGTGCCAGCTCACCACCCTCAGGGCCGAACACTGAAGCTTTCTTT. The full variable domain, in which reference TRBV18 and TRBJ1-1 provide the parts outside the CDR3, is NAGVMQNPRHLVRRRGQEARLRCSPMKGHSHVYWYRQLPEEGLKFMVYLQKENIIDESGMPKERFSAEFPKEGPSILRIQQVVRGDSAAYFCASSPPSGPNTEAFFGQGTRLTVV.